The TCR beta chain under discussion was sequenced for a study of T cells after yellow fever vaccination. In the study overall: In the case of low-cell-number fractions, SMART-Seq v4 Ultra Low Input was used for preparation. Findings of the study overall: Most primary-vaccination clones reappeared after the booster (approximately 95% CD4, 85% to 90% CD8). There was a possibility that FACS-sorted repertoires contained abundant clonotypes contaminating from the bulk population.

Only a few counts were recorded for this clonotype. Its antigen is still unknown. A universal primer site and UMIs were added as TCR cDNA was made by 5'RACE template switching. Each CDR3 protein gets one entry after TCRdb re-called the 5' RACE reads with MiXCR. The sample has 150,000 to 200,000 distinct CDR3 sequences, 6% to 7.5% seen once; the top ten hold roughly 2.5%. Sequences were derived from CD4+ T cells sorted from PBMCs, sampled more than 4 days after the first yellow fever vaccination. The sequence came from a man aged 18 to 30 who received the YFV17D yellow fever vaccine.

The CDR3 sequence: CASSKGGDSNQPQHF. The CDR3 DNA sequence: TGTGCCAGCAGCAAAGGGGGGGATAGCAATCAGCCCCAGCATTTT. The chain couples TRBV4-2 to TRBJ1-5; tentative D call: TRBD1 (6 bases). The CDR3 sequence is 15 residues long. Trimming took off 5 bases at V and 0 bases at J, with 11 bases between the two ends. Germline CDR1 reads LGHNA; CDR2 reads YNFKEQ.